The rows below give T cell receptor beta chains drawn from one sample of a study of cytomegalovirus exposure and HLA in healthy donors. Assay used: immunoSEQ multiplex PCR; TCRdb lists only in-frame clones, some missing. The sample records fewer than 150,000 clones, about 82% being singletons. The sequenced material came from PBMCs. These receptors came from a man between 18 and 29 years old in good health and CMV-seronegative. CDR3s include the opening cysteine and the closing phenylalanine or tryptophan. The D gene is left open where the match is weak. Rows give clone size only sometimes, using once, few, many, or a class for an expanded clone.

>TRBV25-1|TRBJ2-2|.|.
CASKGRGDTGELFF
TGTGCCAGCAAGGGCAGGGGTGACACCGGGGAGCTGTTTTTT
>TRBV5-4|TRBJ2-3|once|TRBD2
CASSSRRAGGQTDTQYF
TGTGCCAGCAGCTCCCGGAGGGCGGGAGGGCAAACAGATACGCAGTATTTT
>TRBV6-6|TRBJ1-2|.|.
CASSALGGLGYTF
TGTGCCAGCAGTGCCCTGGGGGGGCTGGGCTACACCTTC
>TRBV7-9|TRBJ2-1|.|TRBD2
CASSLVAGVFPEQFF
TGTGCCAGCAGCTTAGTAGCGGGAGTGTTTCCGGAGCAGTTCTTC
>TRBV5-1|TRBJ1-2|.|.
CASSLTPEELYTF
TGCGCCAGCAGCTTGACGCCGGAGGAACTATACACCTTC
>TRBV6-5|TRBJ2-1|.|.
CASSYTYRGGEQFF
TGTGCCAGCAGTTACACTTACCGAGGGGGTGAGCAGTTCTTC
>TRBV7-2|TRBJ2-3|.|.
CASSLALGSSDTQYF
TGTGCCAGCAGCTTAGCGCTCGGTTCGAGTGATACGCAGTATTTT
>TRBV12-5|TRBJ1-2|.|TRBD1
CASIPGQRGWNYGYTF
TGTGCTAGTATACCGGGACAGAGAGGATGGAACTATGGCTACACCTTC
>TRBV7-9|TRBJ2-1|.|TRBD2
CASSYEGVGARGGHEQFF
TGTGCCAGCAGCTACGAGGGGGTAGGGGCCCGGGGGGGACATGAGCAGTTCTTC
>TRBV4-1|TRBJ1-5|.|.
CASSQDGGGGQPQHF
TGCGCCAGCAGCCAAGACGGGGGGGGCGGTCAGCCCCAGCATTTT
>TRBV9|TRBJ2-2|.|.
CASSDGRENTGELFF
TGTGCCAGCAGCGACGGGCGGGAGAACACCGGGGAGCTGTTTTTT
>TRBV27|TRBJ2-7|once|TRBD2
CASSSGTSGRYYEQYF
TGTGCCAGCAGTTCCGGGACTAGCGGCAGATACTACGAGCAGTACTTC
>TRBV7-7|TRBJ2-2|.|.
CASSSTSNTGELFF
TGTGCTAGCAGCTCGACTTCGAACACCGGGGAGCTGTTTTTT
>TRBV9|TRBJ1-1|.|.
CASSRRSGVNTEAFF
TGTGCCAGCAGCCGTAGGTCAGGGGTGAACACTGAAGCTTTCTTT
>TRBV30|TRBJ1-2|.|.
CAWSVNANYGYTF
TGTGCCTGGAGTGTAAACGCGAACTATGGCTACACCTTC
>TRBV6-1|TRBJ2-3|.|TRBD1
CASGDRDTQYF
TGTGCCAGTGGGGACAGAGATACGCAGTATTTT
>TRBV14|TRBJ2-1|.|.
CASSHPGSYNEQFF
TGTGCCAGCAGCCATCCGGGCTCCTACAATGAGCAGTTCTTC
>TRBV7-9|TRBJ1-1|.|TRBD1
CASSVSRGRGTEAFF
TGTGCCAGCAGCGTTTCCAGGGGGCGCGGCACTGAAGCTTTCTTT
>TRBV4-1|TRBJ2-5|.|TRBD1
CASSHGTGEETQYF
TGCGCCAGCAGCCATGGTACAGGGGAAGAGACCCAGTACTTC
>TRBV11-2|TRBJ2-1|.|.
CASKRPGNEQFF
TGTGCCAGCAAGAGGCCGGGCAATGAGCAGTTCTTC
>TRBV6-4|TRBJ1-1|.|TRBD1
CASSDKMGQSKDQGKDHYTEAFF
TGTGCCAGCAGTGACAAAATGGGACAGAGTAAAGACCAAGGAAAAGACCACTACACTGAAGCTTTCTTT
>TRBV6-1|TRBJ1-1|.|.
CASSEQAHRPNTEAFF
TGTGCCAGCAGTGAACAGGCCCACCGCCCGAACACTGAAGCTTTCTTT
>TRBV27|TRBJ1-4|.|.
CASRDNEKLFF
TGTGCCAGCCGAGATAATGAAAAACTGTTTTTT
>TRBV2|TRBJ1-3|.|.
CASSENSPGNTIYF
TGTGCCAGCAGTGAAAACTCTCCTGGAAACACCATATATTTT
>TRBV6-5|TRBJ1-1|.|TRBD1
CASSEDRVRTEAFF
TGTGCCAGCAGTGAGGACAGGGTGAGGACTGAAGCTTTCTTT
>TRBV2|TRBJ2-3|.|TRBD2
CASSEARLAGAGDTQYF
TGTGCCAGCAGTGAAGCTCGACTAGCGGGGGCCGGAGATACGCAGTATTTT
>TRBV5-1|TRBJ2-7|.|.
CASSLGSNAKSYEQYF
TGCGCCAGCAGCTTGGGAAGCAACGCGAAGAGCTACGAGCAGTACTTC
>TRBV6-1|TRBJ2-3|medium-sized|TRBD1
CASGQGASTDTQYF
TGTGCCAGCGGACAGGGGGCTAGCACAGATACGCAGTATTTT
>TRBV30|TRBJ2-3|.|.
CAWSIQAAHGDTQYF
TGTGCCTGGAGTATCCAGGCCGCGCATGGAGATACGCAGTATTTT
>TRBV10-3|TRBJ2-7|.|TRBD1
CAIRTGTGEDEQYF
TGTGCGATCAGGACCGGGACAGGGGAGGACGAGCAGTACTTC
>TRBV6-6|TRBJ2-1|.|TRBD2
CASSPLAGVYNEQFF
TGTGCCAGCAGTCCACTAGCGGGCGTCTACAATGAGCAGTTCTTC
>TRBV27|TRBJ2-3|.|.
CASSLRPPRLPMISVPSTDTQYF
TGTGCCAGCAGTTTACGACCCCCGAGGCTTCCCATGATTTCCGTCCCTAGCACAGATACGCAGTATTTT
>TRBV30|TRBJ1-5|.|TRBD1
CAWSVVDRGDQPQHF
TGTGCCTGGAGTGTCGTGGACAGGGGCGATCAGCCCCAGCATTTT
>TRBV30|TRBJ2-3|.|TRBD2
CAWSVAAGGLLDTQYF
TGTGCCTGGAGTGTAGCGGCGGGAGGGCTCCTGGATACGCAGTATTTT
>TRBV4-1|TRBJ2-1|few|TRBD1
CASSQGGTAYNEQFF
TGCGCCAGCAGCCAAGGGGGGACAGCCTACAATGAGCAGTTCTTC
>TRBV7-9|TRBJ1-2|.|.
CASSLVREGEGYTF
TGTGCCAGCAGCTTAGTCAGGGAAGGGGAAGGCTACACCTTC
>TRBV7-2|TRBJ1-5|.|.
CASSPDTVPQHF
TGTGCCAGCAGCCCCGACACGGTGCCCCAGCATTTT
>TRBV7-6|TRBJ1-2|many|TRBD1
CASSQGTGAGYTF
TGTGCCAGCAGCCAAGGGACAGGGGCTGGCTACACCTTC
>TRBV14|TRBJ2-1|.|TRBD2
CASSQLAENYYNEQFF
TGTGCCAGCAGCCAACTAGCGGAGAACTACTACAATGAGCAGTTCTTC
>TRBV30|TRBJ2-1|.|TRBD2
CAWSVGRVRARLAGGNEQFF
TGTGCCTGGAGTGTAGGGAGGGTCAGGGCGCGACTAGCGGGGGGGAATGAGCAGTTCTTC
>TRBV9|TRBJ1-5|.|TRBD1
CASSATGGVNQPQHF
TGTGCCAGCAGCGCGACAGGGGGCGTCAATCAGCCCCAGCATTTT
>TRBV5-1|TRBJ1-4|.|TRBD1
CASTLQGATNEKLFF
TGCGCCAGCACCCTACAGGGGGCAACTAATGAAAAACTGTTTTTT
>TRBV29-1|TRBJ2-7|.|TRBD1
CSVNGQGVTSEQYF
TGCAGCGTTAATGGACAGGGGGTCACCTCCGAGCAGTACTTC
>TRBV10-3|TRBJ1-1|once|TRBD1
CAIGDRMNTEAFF
TGTGCCATCGGGGACAGGATGAACACTGAAGCTTTCTTT
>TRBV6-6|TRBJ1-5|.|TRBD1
CASSDRARGPLQPQHF
TGTGCCAGCAGCGATCGCGCGAGGGGGCCTCTTCAGCCCCAGCATTTT
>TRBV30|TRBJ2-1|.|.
CAWSTGQSSYNEQFF
TGTGCCTGGAGTACGGGACAATCCTCCTACAATGAGCAGTTCTTC
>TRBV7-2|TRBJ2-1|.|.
CASSDQGGDEQFF
TGTGCCAGCAGCGACCAGGGTGGGGATGAGCAGTTCTTC
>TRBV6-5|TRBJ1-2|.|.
CASSYGQGGGYTF
TGTGCCAGCAGTTATGGTCAGGGAGGGGGCTACACCTTC
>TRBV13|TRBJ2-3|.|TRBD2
CASSSTSGVTDTQYF
TGTGCCAGCAGCTCGACTAGCGGGGTCACAGATACGCAGTATTTT
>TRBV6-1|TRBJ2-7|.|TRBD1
CASSGGQGPYEQYF
TGTGCCAGCAGTGGGGGACAGGGGCCCTACGAGCAGTACTTC